This is a list of T cell receptor beta chains from one sample in a study of T cell changes during pregnancy in multiple sclerosis. TCRdb keeps only in-frame clones here, not all; method: immunoSEQ multiplex PCR. The repertoire holds 85,000 to 95,000 clones, with 91% as singletons. This sample comprised peripheral blood, obtained after pregnancy. The receptors here all came from a female donor in good health, enrolled as a control in a pregnancy study. Both conserved end residues are part of each CDR3. A D gene is named only where the DNA matches it firmly. Clone size, where shown, is once, few, many, or a class for clones that have expanded.

j_call d_call cdr3_length v_call clone_size cdr3_aa cdr3_nt
TRBJ1-3 TRBD1 15 TRBV28 - CASSLRTGGKNTIYF TGTGCCAGCAGTTTAAGGACAGGGGGCAAAAACACCATATATTTT
TRBJ1-2 TRBD1 15 TRBV7-8 - CASSLERTGLSGYTF TGTGCCAGCAGCTTAGAGCGGACAGGGCTTTCTGGCTACACCTTC
TRBJ1-6 - 17 TRBV4-2 - CASSQGDLGGRNSPLHF TGTGCCAGCAGCCAAGGGGATCTTGGGGGGAGAAATTCACCCCTCCACTTT
TRBJ2-2 - 16 TRBV5-6 - CASSFLQGPNTGELFF TGTGCCAGCAGCTTTCTCCAGGGTCCGAACACCGGGGAGCTGTTTTTT
TRBJ2-7 - 13 TRBV6-5 - CASKGDTSYEQYF TGTGCCAGCAAGGGGGACACATCCTACGAGCAGTACTTC
TRBJ1-4 - 15 TRBV4-3 - CASSQGASGAEKLFF TGCGCCAGCAGCCAAGGCGCCTCTGGGGCTGAAAAACTGTTTTTT
TRBJ2-6 - 15 TRBV7-2 - CASSLRGFGANVLTF TGTGCCAGCAGCTTAAGAGGTTTCGGGGCCAACGTCCTGACTTTC
TRBJ1-2 - 15 TRBV7-8 - CASSIERLSISGYTF TGTGCCAGCAGCATCGAACGGTTGTCGATCTCTGGCTACACCTTC
TRBJ2-1 - 13 TRBV11-3 - CASCEYPDNEQFF TGTGCCAGCTGTGAATACCCGGACAATGAGCAGTTCTTC
TRBJ1-6 - 14 TRBV7-9 few CASSLDRNNSPLHF TGTGCCAGCAGCTTAGACAGGAATAATTCACCCCTCCACTTT
TRBJ2-5 - 14 TRBV4-1 - CASNPGGLQETQYF TGCGCCAGCAACCCCGGGGGTTTACAAGAGACCCAGTACTTC